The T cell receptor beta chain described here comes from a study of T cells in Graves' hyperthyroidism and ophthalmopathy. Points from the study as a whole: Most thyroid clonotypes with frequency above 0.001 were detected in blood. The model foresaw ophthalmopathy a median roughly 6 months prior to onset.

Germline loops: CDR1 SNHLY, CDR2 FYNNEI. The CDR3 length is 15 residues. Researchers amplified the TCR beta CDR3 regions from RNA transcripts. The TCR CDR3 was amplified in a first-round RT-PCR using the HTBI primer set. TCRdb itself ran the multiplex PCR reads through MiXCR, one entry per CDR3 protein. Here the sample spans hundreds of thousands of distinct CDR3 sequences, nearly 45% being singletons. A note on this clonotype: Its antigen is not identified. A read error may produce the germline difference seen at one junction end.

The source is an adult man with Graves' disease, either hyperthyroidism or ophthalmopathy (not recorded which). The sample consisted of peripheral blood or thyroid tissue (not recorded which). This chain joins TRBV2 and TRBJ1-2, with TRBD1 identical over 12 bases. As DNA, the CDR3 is TGTGCCATCAGTACCGGGACAGGGGGCAACTATGGCTACACCTTC. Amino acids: CAISTGTGGNYGYTF.